What follows describes a single TCR beta chain. Antigen unknown. The sample comes from a study of cytomegalovirus exposure and HLA in healthy donors. Across the whole study: Previous work identified roughly 110 million unique TCR beta sequences from roughly 170 million T cells. General observations from the study: It was only CMV serostatus that was available as immune exposure information.

This CDR3 is built from 17 residues. CDR1 and CDR2 from the germline V gene are MNHEY and SMNVEV (reference sequence). With 4 bases clipped from V and 0 bases from J, the junction kept 5 bases outside the gene matches. Primers: 60 Vbeta forward and 13 Jbeta reverse. Per the original data handling: Roughly 10 million shared chains were among the approximately 82 million unique TCR beta chains that a later analysis counted. Clones were read by immunoSEQ multiplex PCR, and TCRdb kept only the in-frame ones, dropping some. V, J and clone size reflect that table, while D and trimming were determined from the DNA. This sample has tens of thousands of clones; approximately 80% occur once, and the top ten carry approximately 4%.

The sequenced sample consisted of PBMCs. The chain couples TRBV27 to TRBJ1-5; 11 nucleotides line up with TRBD1. The sequence was collected from a man younger than 45 in good health and CMV-seronegative. CDR3 nucleotides: TGTGCCAGCAGTTGGGACAGGGGGGGAGATAGCAATCAGCCCCAGCATTTT. Its translation: CASSWDRGGDSNQPQHF.